The clone carrying this T cell receptor beta chain was counted many times. The antigen remains unidentified. This entry belongs to a study of T cells in Graves' hyperthyroidism and ophthalmopathy. Using RNA transcripts as the source, TCR beta CDR3 regions were amplified. First-round RT-PCR with HTBI primers amplified the TCR CDR3 region. TCRdb itself ran the multiplex PCR reads through MiXCR, one entry per CDR3 protein. The sample has 400,000 to 500,000 distinct CDR3 sequences; roughly an eighth are singletons. Graves' hyperthyroidism showing no ophthalmopathy progression within 18 months was considered stable. The study excluded patients with uncontrolled infection, other autoimmune disease, pregnancy or lactation. The source of the PBMCs was approximately 9.5 ml of fresh peripheral blood. Overall study results and limits: Most thyroid-expanded clonotypes above 0.001 were also found in blood.

The receptor's source is a woman aged 18 to 35 with Graves' hyperthyroidism. Sequenced sample: blood.

In nucleotides, the CDR3 is TGCAGTGCTAGCTTCGGGCAGGGGAAAAACATTCAGTACTTC. Translated, it gives CSASFGQGKNIQYF. The chain combines TRBV20-1 with TRBJ2-4; D might be TRBD1 (6 bases). V was cut by 3 bases and J by 4 bases, with 13 bases left in between. CDR1 and CDR2 from the germline V gene are DFQATT and SNEGSKA (reference sequence). This CDR3 has 14 amino acids.